This T cell receptor (beta chain) was captured in a study of blood T cell repertoires in COVID-19. Study as a whole: The United States, Italy and Spain were the sources of the acute and convalescent COVID-19 samples.

Original processing methods: Estimation of nucleated cell counts relied on the amplification of reference gene primers. The data were produced by immunoSEQ multiplex PCR, yet TCRdb's version contains in-frame clones alone and is incomplete. D and trimming were read from the DNA, whereas the V and J calls and clone size are those reported in that table. The sample has about 220,000 clones, around 87% seen once. The length of the CDR3 is 20 residues. Germline CDR1 reads MNHEY; CDR2 reads SMNVEV (reference sequence). The V segment lost 6 bases and the J segment 1 base; nucleotides outside the gene matches: 16. Individuals aged about 18 to 90 years were recruited from about two dozen US areas.

The sequenced sample consisted of PBMCs or T cells enriched from blood (not recorded which). This chain links TRBV27 with TRBJ1-6; TRBD1 matches 9 bases. The clonotype was recovered from a young man who had been exposed to COVID-19. CDR3 region: CASSLDGTGRSESYNSPLHF. In nucleotides, the CDR3 is TGTGCCAGCAGCCTAGACGGGACAGGGAGGAGCGAGTCCTATAATTCACCCCTCCACTTT.